Detailed here is one T cell receptor beta chain. The CDR3 is 17 residues long. V lost 2 bases to trimming and J lost 0 bases; unmatched junction nucleotides: 4. CDR1 and CDR2 from the germline V gene are SGHRS and YFSETQ. Vbeta (60) and Jbeta (13) primers were used in the PCR. The repertoire was sequenced with immunoSEQ multiplex PCR; TCRdb's copy has only in-frame clones and lacks some. This sample has roughly 80,000 clones, with over 70% found just once. This record comes from a study of cytomegalovirus exposure and HLA in healthy donors. The chain employs TRBV5-1 and TRBJ1-4; 10 bases agree with TRBD1. Specimen: PBMCs. The sequence derives from a woman aged 40 to 55 in good health and CMV-seronegative. Here the CDR3 reads CASSFGTGASTNEKLFF. The CDR3 region has the DNA TGCGCCAGCAGCTTTGGGACAGGGGCGTCAACTAATGAAAAACTGTTTTTT.